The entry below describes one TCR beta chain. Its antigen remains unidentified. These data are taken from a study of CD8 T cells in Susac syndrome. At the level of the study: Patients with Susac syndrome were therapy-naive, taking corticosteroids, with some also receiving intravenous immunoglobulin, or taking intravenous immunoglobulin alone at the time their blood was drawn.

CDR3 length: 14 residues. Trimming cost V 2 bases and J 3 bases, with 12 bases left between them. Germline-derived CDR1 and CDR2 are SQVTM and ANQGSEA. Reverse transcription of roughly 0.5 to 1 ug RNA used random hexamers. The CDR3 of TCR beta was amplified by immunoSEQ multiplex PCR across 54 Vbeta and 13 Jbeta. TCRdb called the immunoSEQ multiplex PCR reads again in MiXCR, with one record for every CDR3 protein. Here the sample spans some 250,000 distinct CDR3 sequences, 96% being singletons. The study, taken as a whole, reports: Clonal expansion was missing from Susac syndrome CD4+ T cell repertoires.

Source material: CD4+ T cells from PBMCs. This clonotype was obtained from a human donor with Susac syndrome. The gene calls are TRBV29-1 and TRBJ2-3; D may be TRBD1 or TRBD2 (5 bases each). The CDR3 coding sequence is TGCAGCGTTGAATCGGGGACCATAACAGATACGCAGTATTTT. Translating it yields CSVESGTITDTQYF.